Included here is one T cell receptor beta chain sequence, with context. What it binds is unknown. TCRdb redid the calling of the reads with MiXCR, one entry per CDR3 protein. The table shows 160,000 or so distinct CDR3 sequences, with approximately 21% occurring only once. These data belong to a study of T cell repertoires in cytomegalovirus infection. The ends were cut back, 2 bases at V and 2 bases at J, with 19 bases in the middle. This CDR3 has 18 residues. CDR1 is MNHEY, CDR2 SVGEGT, per germline. The chain has TRBV6-2 or TRBV6-3 and TRBJ1-5, with D unclear. Material: CD8+ T cells from cultured PBMCs, obtained from culture after CMV antigen stimulation. This receptor was obtained from a human donor in good health (CMV status not recorded). Some clones in this sample may be carry-over from other donors' samples. The CDR3 DNA follows: TGTGCCAGCAGTTACAACCCCGGGAGGGTGAATGGCAATCAGCCCCAGCATTTT. Translated, it gives CASSYNPGRVNGNQPQHF.